This passage covers 5 T cell receptor beta chains from one sample sequenced in a study of cytomegalovirus exposure and HLA in healthy donors. The study ran its PCR with 60 Vbeta and 13 Jbeta primers. Generated by immunoSEQ multiplex PCR, the TCRdb table keeps only in-frame clones and is missing some. The sample has tens of thousands of clones; approximately 71% are singletons. Input material: PBMCs. The receptors stem from a man in his forties in good health and CMV-seronegative.

V is TRBV2 and J is TRBJ2-7; the D gene is possibly TRBD1 (6 bases). The germline CDR1 and CDR2 sequences are SNHLY and FYNNEI. Between the trimmed V and J ends, which lost 6 bases and 2 bases, there was a span of 17 bases. The CDR3 contains 15 residues. CDR3 nucleotides: TGTGCCAGCAGGGATACGGGGTGGGGGCCCTACGAGCAGTACTTC. Amino acid sequence: CASRDTGWGPYEQYF.

The chain combines TRBV30 with TRBJ1-5; D ambiguous. Germline V gene sequence: CDR1 GTSNPN, CDR2 SVGIG (reference sequence). V was cut by 3 bases and J by 5 bases, with 11 bases left in between. The CDR3 length is 13 residues. The CDR3 bases are TGTGCCTGGAGCGCCACGAGGGATCAGCCCCAGCATTTT. Protein: CAWSATRDQPQHF. The full variable domain, its missing parts supplied by reference TRBV30 and TRBJ1-5, is SQTIHQWPATLVQPVGSPLSLECTVEGTSNPNLYWYRQAAGRGLQLLFYSVGIGQISSEVPQNLSASRPQDRQFILSSKKLLLSDSGFYLCAWSATRDQPQHFGDGTRLSIL.

The chain's CDR3 is CASSLRQSTDTQYF. Written as DNA, the CDR3 is TGTGCCAGCAGTTTGCGGCAGAGCACAGATACGCAGTATTTT. This chain uses TRBV27 with TRBJ2-3; D not resolved. V lost 3 bases and J 0 bases, leaving 7 bases between the germline ends. There are 14 residues in the CDR3. Germline loops: CDR1 MNHEY, CDR2 SMNVEV (reference sequence).

A single count supports this clone. The rearrangement uses TRBV5-8 and TRBJ2-6, with TRBD1 matching over 9 bases. Germline CDR1 and CDR2: SGHTS and YDEGEE. The CDR3 runs 19 residues. The trim removed 2 bases at V and 1 base at J, leaving 10 bases unmatched. The CDR3 nucleotides are TGTGCCAGCAGCTTCGCACACCGGGACAGGGAATCTGGGGCCAACGTCCTGACTTTC. This codes for CASSFAHRDRESGANVLTF.

The chain links TRBV27 to TRBJ2-1, with 7 bases matching TRBD2. The CDR3 loop spans 16 amino acids. Germline-derived CDR1 and CDR2 are MNHEY and SMNVEV (reference sequence). J lost 5 bases, V lost 7 bases, and 14 bases had no gene match. The CDR3 nucleotides are TGTGCCAGCATCCAACGACGCGGGAGCTTTGACAATGAGCAGTTCTTC. This gives the protein CASIQRRGSFDNEQFF.